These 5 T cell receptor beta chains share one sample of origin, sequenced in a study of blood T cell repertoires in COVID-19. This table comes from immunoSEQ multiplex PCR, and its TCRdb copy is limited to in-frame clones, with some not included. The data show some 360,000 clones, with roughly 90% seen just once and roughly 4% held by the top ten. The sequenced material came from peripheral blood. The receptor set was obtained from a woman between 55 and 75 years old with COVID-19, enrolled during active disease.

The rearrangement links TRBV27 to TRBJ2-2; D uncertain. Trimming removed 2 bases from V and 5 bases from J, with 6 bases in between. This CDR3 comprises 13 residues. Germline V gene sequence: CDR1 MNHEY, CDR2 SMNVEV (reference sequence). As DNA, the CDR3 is TGTGCCAGCAGTTTAGTCCCTACCGGGGAGCTGTTTTTT. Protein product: CASSLVPTGELFF.

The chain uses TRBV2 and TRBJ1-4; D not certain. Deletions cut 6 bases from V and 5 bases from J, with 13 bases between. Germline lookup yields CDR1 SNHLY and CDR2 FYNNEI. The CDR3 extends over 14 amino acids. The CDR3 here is CASRVTFSNEKLFF. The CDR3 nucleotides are TGTGCCAGCAGAGTGACATTTTCGAATGAAAAACTGTTTTTT.

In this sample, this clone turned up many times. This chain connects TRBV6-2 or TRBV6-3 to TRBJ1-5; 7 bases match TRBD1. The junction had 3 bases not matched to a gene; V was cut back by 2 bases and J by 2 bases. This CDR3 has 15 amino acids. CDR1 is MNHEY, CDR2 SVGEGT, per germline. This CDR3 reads CASSYDGQGNQPQHF. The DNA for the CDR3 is TGTGCCAGCAGTTACGATGGACAGGGCAATCAGCCCCAGCATTTT.

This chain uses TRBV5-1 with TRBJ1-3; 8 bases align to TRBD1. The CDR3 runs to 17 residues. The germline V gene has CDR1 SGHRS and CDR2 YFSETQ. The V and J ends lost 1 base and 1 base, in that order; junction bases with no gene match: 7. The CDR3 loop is CASSLQGARQSGNTIYF. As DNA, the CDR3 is TGCGCCAGCAGCTTGCAGGGGGCCAGGCAATCTGGAAACACCATATATTTT. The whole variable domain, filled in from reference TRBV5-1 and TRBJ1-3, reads KAGVTQTPRYLIKTRGQQVTLSCSPISGHRSVSWYQQTPGQGLQFLFEYFSETQRNKGNFPGRFSGRQFSNSRSEMNVSTLELGDSALYLCASSLQGARQSGNTIYFGEGSWLTVV.

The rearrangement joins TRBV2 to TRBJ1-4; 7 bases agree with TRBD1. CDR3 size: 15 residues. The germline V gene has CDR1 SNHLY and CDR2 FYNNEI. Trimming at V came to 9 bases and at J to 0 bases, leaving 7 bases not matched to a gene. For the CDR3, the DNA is TGTGCCAGTGGGACAGTACTCGCAACTAATGAAAAACTGTTTTTT. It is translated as CASGTVLATNEKLFF.